This TCR beta chain was sequenced in a study of tumor-infiltrating lymphocytes in primary liver carcinoma. The tissue used was unsorted bulk material of roughly 17-34 mg. RNA and DNA were co-extracted from it with the AllPrep DNA/RNA mini kit. This CDR3 is 14 amino acids long. Germline CDR1 and CDR2: SGHNT and YENEEA. The researchers produced TCR beta cDNA from 400 to 650 ng total RNA with a constant-region primer. Three nested multiplex PCR rounds, a slightly modified ARM-PCR method, built the TCR beta libraries. The first two PCR rounds used TRBV1-TRBV30 forward primers with a C-beta reverse primer, nine to ten cycles each. TCRdb re-called the multiplex PCR reads with MiXCR, one entry per CDR3 protein. The data hold 40,000 to 45,000 distinct CDR3 sequences, with over 70% observed a single time. In the case of this clonotype: Mismatch with germline at one junction end may stem from a read error.

The source is a man aged 35 to 55 with primary liver carcinoma and hepatitis B virus infection. Sequenced sample: liver tumor tissue from sampling region 2. Subset: tumor region T2, inferior pole. The genes are TRBV11-3 and TRBJ2-1; unclear D gene. DNA for the CDR3: TGTGCCGGCAGCTTAGGAGTCTCGAACAGTGAGCAGTTCTTC. Amino acid sequence: CAGSLGVSNSEQFF.